This T cell receptor beta chain appears in the sequencing data of a study of blood T cells in healthy people across ages. The study's findings and limits: Changes seen in expanded clonotypes were possibly confounded by donor CMV status left unknown.

Germline CDR1 MNHEY, CDR2 SMNVEV (reference sequence). This CDR3 has 16 amino acids. Trimming left V 6 bases short and J 3 bases short, with 17 bases between. PCR was performed a second time for roughly 7 to 11 cycles using a sample-barcoded 5' primer and a J-beta primer mix. A 12-random-nucleotide template-switch adaptor tagged each cDNA molecule. MiXCR, run by TCRdb on the 5' RACE reads, gives a single entry per CDR3 protein. This sample yields hundreds of thousands of distinct CDR3 sequences, of which around 49% are seen a single time; about an eighth belongs to the top ten. A note on this clonotype: As yet, its antigen is unknown.

The chain uses TRBV27 and TRBJ1-4, with a tentative D call TRBD1 (5 bases). Specimen: blood. The TCR comes from a man aged 25 to 45 in good health. The CDR3 loop reads CASRAPPGTANEKLFF. As DNA, the CDR3 is TGTGCCAGCAGAGCCCCCCCGGGGACGGCTAATGAAAAACTGTTTTTT.